This T cell receptor (beta chain) was identified during a study of shared clonotypes between healthy human individuals. Findings of the study overall: Non-shared clonotypes were found to have lower generation probabilities than the clonotypes that were shared by all four of the sorted-subset donors. Shared clonotypes: 4.5% to 6.5% naive CD4, roughly 3.8% naive CD8, around 2.2% memory CD4, 0.4% memory CD8.

Germline CDR1 is GTSNPN and CDR2 is SVGIG (reference sequence). The CDR3 is 12 amino acids. Trimming shortened V by 0 bases and J by 10 bases, and 10 bases separated the two germline ends. It was across several immunoSEQ plates that each subset's genomic DNA was evenly split. TCRdb keeps only in-frame clones here, not all; method: immunoSEQ multiplex PCR. Of about 770,000 clones in the sample, approximately 77% were seen once. To note about this clone: Its antigen is as yet unknown.

V usage is TRBV30 and J usage is TRBJ2-1, with D unresolved. The receptor was derived from a woman under 40 in good health. Sequenced input: memory CD4+ T cells sorted from blood. Subset denoted: CD45RA-negative fraction. The CDR3 sequence: CAWSVIGREQFF. DNA of the CDR3: TGTGCCTGGAGTGTAATTGGCCGAGAGCAGTTCTTC.